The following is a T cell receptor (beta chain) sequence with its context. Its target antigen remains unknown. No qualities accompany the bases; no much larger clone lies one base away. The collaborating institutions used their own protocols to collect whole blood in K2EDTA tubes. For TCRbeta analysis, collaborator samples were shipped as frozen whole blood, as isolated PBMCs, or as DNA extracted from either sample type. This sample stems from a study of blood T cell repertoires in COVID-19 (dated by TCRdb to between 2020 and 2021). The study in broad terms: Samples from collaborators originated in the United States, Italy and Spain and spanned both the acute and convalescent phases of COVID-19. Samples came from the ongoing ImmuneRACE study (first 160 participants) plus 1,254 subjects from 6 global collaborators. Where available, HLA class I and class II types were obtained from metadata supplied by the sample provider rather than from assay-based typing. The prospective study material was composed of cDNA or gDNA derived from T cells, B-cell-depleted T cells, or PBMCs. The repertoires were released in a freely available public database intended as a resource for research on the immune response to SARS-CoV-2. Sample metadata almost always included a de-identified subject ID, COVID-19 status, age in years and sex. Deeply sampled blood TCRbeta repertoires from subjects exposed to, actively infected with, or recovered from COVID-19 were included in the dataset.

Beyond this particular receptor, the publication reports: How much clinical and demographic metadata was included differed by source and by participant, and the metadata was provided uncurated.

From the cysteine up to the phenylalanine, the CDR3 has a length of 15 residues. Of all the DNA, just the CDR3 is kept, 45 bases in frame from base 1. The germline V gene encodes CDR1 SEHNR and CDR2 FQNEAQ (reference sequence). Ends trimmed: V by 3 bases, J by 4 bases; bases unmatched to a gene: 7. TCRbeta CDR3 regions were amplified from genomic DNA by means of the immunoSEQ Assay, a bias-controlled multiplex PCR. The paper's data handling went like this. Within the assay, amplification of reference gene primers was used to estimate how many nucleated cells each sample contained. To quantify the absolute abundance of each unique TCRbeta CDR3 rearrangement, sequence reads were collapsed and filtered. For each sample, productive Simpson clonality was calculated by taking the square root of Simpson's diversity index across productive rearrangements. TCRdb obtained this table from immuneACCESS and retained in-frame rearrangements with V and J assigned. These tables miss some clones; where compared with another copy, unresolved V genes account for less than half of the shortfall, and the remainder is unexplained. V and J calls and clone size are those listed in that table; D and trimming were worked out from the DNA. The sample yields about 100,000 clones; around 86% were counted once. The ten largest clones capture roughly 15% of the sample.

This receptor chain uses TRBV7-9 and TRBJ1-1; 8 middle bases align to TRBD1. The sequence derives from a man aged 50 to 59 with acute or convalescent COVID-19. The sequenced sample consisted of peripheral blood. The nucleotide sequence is TGTGCCAGCAGCTTCTACAGGGGGGGGCCCACTGAAGCTTTCTTT. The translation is CASSFYRGGPTEAFF.